These T cell receptor beta chains were read from a single sample in a study of cytomegalovirus exposure and HLA in healthy donors. Profiling relied on immunoSEQ multiplex PCR, and the TCRdb table lists in-frame clones only, not all of them. The sample lists roughly 160,000 clones, about four fifths occurring once. The sequenced material came from PBMCs. The receptors were gathered from a man aged 25 to 40 in good health and CMV-seronegative. Both conserved end residues are part of each CDR3. The D gene is left open where the match is weak. Clone size is given for some rows only: seen once, a few or many times, or a class if the clone is expanded.

>-|TRBJ2-7|TRBV30|-|12
CAWSVREYEQYF
TGTGCCTGGAGTGTACGGGAATACGAGCAGTACTTC
>TRBD2|TRBJ2-1|TRBV7-6|-|15
CASSATSDSYNEQFF
TGTGCCAGCAGTGCGACTAGCGACTCCTACAATGAGCAGTTCTTC
>-|TRBJ1-1|TRBV7-9|-|12
CASSFNGIEAFF
TGTGCCAGCAGCTTTAATGGCATCGAAGCTTTCTTT
>-|TRBJ2-5|TRBV5-6|-|14
CASSLSGFQETQYF
TGTGCCAGCAGCTTGAGCGGGTTCCAAGAGACCCAGTACTTC
>-|TRBJ2-2|TRBV10-3|-|15
CAISKGGENTGELFF
TGTGCCATCAGTAAGGGCGGGGAGAACACCGGGGAGCTGTTTTTT
>-|TRBJ1-2|TRBV6-5|-|12
CASSPGTLGYTF
TGTGCCAGCAGTCCCGGGACACTTGGCTACACCTTC
>TRBD1|TRBJ2-1|TRBV7-2|few|15
CASSSLWDRHNEQFF
TGTGCCAGCAGCTCTCTGTGGGACAGGCACAATGAGCAGTTCTTC
>-|TRBJ1-1|TRBV20-1|once|11
CSARRVDHGFF
TGCAGTGCTAGGAGGGTGGACCATGGTTTCTTT
>TRBD1|TRBJ2-7|TRBV2|-|15
CASMETGPASYEQYF
TGTGCCAGCATGGAGACAGGGCCAGCCTCCTACGAGCAGTACTTC
>TRBD1|TRBJ1-1|TRBV27|few|14
CASSLQGVNTEAFF
TGTGCCAGCAGTTTACAGGGGGTGAACACTGAAGCTTTCTTT
>TRBD2|TRBJ2-3|TRBV30|-|15
CAWRGGTSGRDTQYF
TGTGCCTGGAGGGGGGGGACTAGCGGGAGAGATACGCAGTATTTT
>TRBD1|TRBJ2-1|TRBV6-5|-|15
CASSRTGMAYNEQFF
TGTGCCAGCAGTCGGACAGGGATGGCCTACAATGAGCAGTTCTTC
>-|TRBJ1-1|TRBV9|-|13
CASSPTTNTEAFF
TGTGCCAGCAGCCCTACTACGAACACTGAAGCTTTCTTT
>TRBD2|TRBJ2-7|TRBV28|-|16
CASRLSTGLAGGEQYF
TGTGCCAGTCGGCTCTCCACGGGACTAGCGGGGGGCGAGCAGTACTTC
>TRBD1|TRBJ2-3|TRBV19|-|14
CASKAGGLTDTQYF
TGTGCCAGTAAGGCAGGGGGTCTCACAGATACGCAGTATTTT
>TRBD1|TRBJ1-5|TRBV30|once|15
CAWSGGQSSNQPQHF
TGTGCCTGGAGTGGGGGACAGTCGAGCAATCAGCCCCAGCATTTT
>-|TRBJ1-1|TRBV5-1|-|12
CASSLEGTKSFF
TGCGCCAGCAGCTTGGAAGGGACAAAGAGTTTCTTT
>TRBD2|TRBJ2-3|TRBV7-3|-|16
CASSSGTSDYTDTQYF
TGTGCCAGCAGCTCCGGGACTAGCGACTACACAGATACGCAGTATTTT
>TRBD1|TRBJ1-5|TRBV27|-|15
CASSSGTGYRQPQHF
TGTGCCAGCAGTTCCGGGACAGGGTATAGGCAGCCCCAGCATTTT
>TRBD1|TRBJ2-2|TRBV7-8|-|17
CASSSRDRGRVTGELFF
TGTGCCAGCAGCTCGCGGGACAGGGGGCGCGTCACCGGGGAGCTGTTTTTT
>-|TRBJ1-1|TRBV29-1|once|12
CSVGGGNTEAFF
TGCAGCGTTGGAGGGGGGAACACTGAAGCTTTCTTT
>-|TRBJ1-5|TRBV28|-|12
CASSLYNQPQHF
TGTGCCAGCAGCTTGTATAATCAGCCCCAGCATTTT
>-|TRBJ2-7|TRBV11-2|-|13
CASSLAPNYEQYF
TGTGCCAGCAGCTTAGCCCCAAATTACGAGCAGTACTTC
>-|TRBJ2-2|TRBV11-3|-|18
CASSFGTPLGRVTGELFF
TGTGCCAGCAGCTTTGGGACACCATTAGGTCGGGTGACCGGGGAGCTGTTTTTT
>-|TRBJ1-6|TRBV5-4|-|15
CASSLMTGWNSPLHF
TGTGCCAGCAGCCTTATGACGGGGTGGAATTCACCCCTCCACTTT
>TRBD1|TRBJ2-6|TRBV7-3|-|16
CASSSQTGAGANVLTF
TGTGCCAGCAGCTCACAAACAGGGGCTGGGGCCAACGTCCTGACTTTC
>TRBD1|TRBJ1-3|TRBV28|-|14
CASSLSAGGHTIYF
TGTGCCAGCAGTTTATCGGCAGGGGGGCACACCATATATTTT
>-|TRBJ2-2|TRBV2|-|16
CASSLLDRIGTGELFF
TGTGCCAGCAGTCTATTGGACAGAATCGGCACCGGGGAGCTGTTTTTT
>-|TRBJ2-7|TRBV28|-|14
CASSMSGSSYEQYF
TGTGCCAGCAGTATGTCAGGGTCCTCCTACGAGCAGTACTTC
>TRBD1|TRBJ1-3|TRBV5-8|-|15
CASSSTGETGNTIYF
TGTGCCAGCAGCTCCACAGGGGAAACTGGAAACACCATATATTTT
>TRBD1|TRBJ1-1|TRBV6-5|once|14
CASSSLQGYTEAFF
TGTGCCAGCAGTTCCCTACAGGGGTACACTGAAGCTTTCTTT
>TRBD1|TRBJ2-3|TRBV5-6|-|16
CASSFVGQGWTDTQYF
TGTGCCAGCAGCTTCGTCGGACAGGGGTGGACAGATACGCAGTATTTT
>-|TRBJ2-7|TRBV7-2|-|12
CASSSSVYEQYF
TGTGCCAGCAGCTCTAGCGTTTACGAGCAGTACTTC
>-|TRBJ1-1|TRBV27|-|13
CASSLGRNTEAFF
TGTGCCAGCAGTTTGGGCAGGAACACTGAAGCTTTCTTT
>TRBD1|TRBJ1-4|TRBV29-1|-|15
CSDPRDRGNYEKLFF
TGCAGCGATCCCCGGGACAGGGGAAATTACGAAAAACTGTTTTTT
>-|TRBJ2-7|TRBV25-1|-|12
CASKGVAYEQYF
TGTGCCAGCAAGGGGGTTGCCTACGAGCAGTACTTC
>-|TRBJ1-1|TRBV9|-|13
CASSAGDPTEAFF
TGTGCCAGCAGCGCAGGGGATCCCACTGAAGCTTTCTTT
>-|TRBJ2-2|TRBV6-1|once|15
CASSEYGGNTGELFF
TGTGCCAGCAGTGAATACGGGGGGAACACCGGGGAGCTGTTTTTT
>-|TRBJ2-7|TRBV7-2|once|14
CASSLAARGDEQYF
TGTGCCAGCAGCTTAGCGGCCAGGGGAGACGAGCAGTACTTC
>TRBD2|TRBJ2-7|TRBV19|-|15
CASSIGLAGVYEQYF
TGTGCCAGTAGTATTGGACTAGCGGGAGTCTACGAGCAGTACTTC
>TRBD2|TRBJ2-1|TRBV10-2|-|13
CASTLASGVEQFF
TGCGCCAGCACTCTCGCAAGCGGGGTCGAGCAGTTCTTC